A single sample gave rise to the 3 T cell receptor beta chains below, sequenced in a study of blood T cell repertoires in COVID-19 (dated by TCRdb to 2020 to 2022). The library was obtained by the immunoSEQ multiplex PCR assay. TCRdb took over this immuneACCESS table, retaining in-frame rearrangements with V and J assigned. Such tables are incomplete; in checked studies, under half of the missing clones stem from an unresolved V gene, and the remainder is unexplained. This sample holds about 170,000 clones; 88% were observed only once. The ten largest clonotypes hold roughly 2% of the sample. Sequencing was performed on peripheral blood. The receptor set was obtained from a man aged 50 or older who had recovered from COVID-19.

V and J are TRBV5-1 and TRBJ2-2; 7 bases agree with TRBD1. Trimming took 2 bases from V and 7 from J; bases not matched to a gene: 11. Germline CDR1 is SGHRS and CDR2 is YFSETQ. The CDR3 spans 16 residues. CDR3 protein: CASSFTLQGLGGELFF. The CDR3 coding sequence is TGCGCCAGCAGCTTCACCTTACAGGGGTTGGGCGGGGAGCTGTTTTTT.

The CDR3 DNA follows: TGTGCCAGCAGTCGACAGGGGGTCGACAATGAGCAGTTCTTC. As protein: CASSRQGVDNEQFF. V is TRBV7-3 and J is TRBJ2-1; 9 nucleotides agree with TRBD1. Germline V gene lookup returns CDR1 SGHTA and CDR2 FQGTGA. V lost 6 bases to trimming and J lost 5 bases; unmatched junction nucleotides: 5. The CDR3 loop spans 14 amino acids. The complete variable domain, with remaining parts taken from reference TRBV7-3 and TRBJ2-1, reads GAGVSQTPSNKVTEKGKYVELRCDPISGHTALYWYRQSLGQGPEFLIYFQGTGAADDSGLPNDRFFAVRPEGSVSTLKIQRTERGDSAVYLCASSRQGVDNEQFFGPGTRLTVL.

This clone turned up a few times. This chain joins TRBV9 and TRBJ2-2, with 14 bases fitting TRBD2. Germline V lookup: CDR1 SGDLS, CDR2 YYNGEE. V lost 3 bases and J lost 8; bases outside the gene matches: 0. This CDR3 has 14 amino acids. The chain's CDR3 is CASSGTSGRGELFF. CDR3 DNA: TGTGCCAGCAGCGGGACTAGCGGGAGGGGGGAGCTGTTTTTT.